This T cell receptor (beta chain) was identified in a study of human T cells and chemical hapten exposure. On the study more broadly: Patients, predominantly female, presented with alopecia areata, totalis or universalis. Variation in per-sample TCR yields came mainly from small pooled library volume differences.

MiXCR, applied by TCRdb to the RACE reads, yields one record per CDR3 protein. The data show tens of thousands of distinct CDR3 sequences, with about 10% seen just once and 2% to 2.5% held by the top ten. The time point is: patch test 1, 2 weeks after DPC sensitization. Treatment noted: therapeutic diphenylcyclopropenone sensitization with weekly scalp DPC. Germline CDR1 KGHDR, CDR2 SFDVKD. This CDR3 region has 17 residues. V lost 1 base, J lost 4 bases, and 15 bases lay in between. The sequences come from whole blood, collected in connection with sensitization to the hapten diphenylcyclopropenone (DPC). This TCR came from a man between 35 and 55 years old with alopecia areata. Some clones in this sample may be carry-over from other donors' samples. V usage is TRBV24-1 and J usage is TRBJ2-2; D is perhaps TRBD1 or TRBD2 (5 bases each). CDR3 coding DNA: TGTGCCACCAGTGATTTAGGAACAGGTGCGGGCACCGGGGAGCTGTTTTTT. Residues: CATSDLGTGAGTGELFF.